This T cell receptor beta chain originates from a study of tumor-infiltrating lymphocytes in primary liver carcinoma (dated by TCRdb to 2016 to 2017). Background on the whole study: About 5 patients with histopathologically diagnosed primary liver carcinoma underwent surgical resection in China between late 2015 and 2016. Of the five patients (three men and two women, aged 30 to 69 years), four had hepatocellular carcinoma and one had combined HCC and intrahepatic cholangiocarcinoma. The tumors of the five patients were staged as T1-T3 N0M0, with maximum diameters ranging from about 4 to 11 cm. Each sample produced about 3.65 to 7.13 million productive TCRbeta reads, and read depth showed no significant difference between tissue types. Across five regions of each liver tumor, along with adjacent normal tissue and blood, the study brought together TCRbeta repertoire sequencing, expression microarrays and whole-exome sequencing. A total of 35 or so specimens from 5 patients, comprising some 25 tumor regions, 5 adjacent noncancerous liver tissues and 5 peripheral blood samples, were covered by TCRbeta repertoire sequencing. Repertoires from technical replicates were highly reproducible, with mean shared-clone rates approximately 0.92 and correlation coefficients above 0.98.

The paper's findings and limits, for the study overall: The study included only a few patients, and the authors note findings should be validated in a larger study. Comparison of CD4+ and CD8+ T cell repertoires was precluded by the use of bulk unsorted samples. The top 250 clones made up a significantly larger repertoire fraction in tumors than in blood (p = 0.039). Because only the TCR beta chain was sequenced and unpaired alpha chains were not captured, true repertoire diversity is likely underestimated. Consistent with antigen-driven expansion, pairs of tumor regions showed higher repertoire overlap (mean roughly 35%) than either tumor-adjacent pairs (about 17%) or tumor-blood pairs (about 15%).

As regards this clonotype: Which antigen it targets is not known. Base qualities are not provided; no much larger clone lies one nucleotide away.

Blood RNA was extracted from unsorted whole blood with TRIzol reagent; germline DNA came from the DNeasy Blood & Tissue kit. Chronic HBV infection was present in the patients, and the patients were treatment-naive at sampling. Before surgery, about 3.9 milliliters of peripheral blood were drawn into K2EDTA tubes. Starting from about 500 ng total RNA, TCRbeta-specific cDNA was produced by reverse transcription with a constant-region primer and ProtoScript II reverse transcriptase. The TCRbeta libraries were prepared through three rounds of nested multiplex PCR following a slightly modified ARM-PCR procedure. Each of the first two PCR rounds ran for approximately 10 cycles using multiplex TRBV1-TRBV30 forward primers together with a Cbeta reverse primer. Sample barcodes and Illumina adapters were attached in a final 25-cycle PCR using Deep VentR polymerase. Before sequencing, amplicons between 200 and 500 bp were purified from gel using a QIAquick gel extraction kit. An Illumina HiSeq 2500 was used to sequence the TCRbeta amplicons with 250-bp paired-end reads. The study's own analysis went as follows. To recover full CDR3 sequences, reads were quality-trimmed using Trimmomatic v0.33 and paired reads were then merged using FLASH v1.2.11. V, D and J germline segments were assigned to the rearranged TCRbeta sequences using MiGEC v1.2.1b. VDJtools v1.0.0 computed clonotype statistics and Shannon-Wiener diversity indices. To cut down on sampling bias, every analysis after diversity analysis relied on just the 250 most abundant clonotypes from each sample. TCRdb reprocessing: public reads trimmed at Q25 with fastp, clones called with MiXCR, in-frame beta chains kept. Rows with one shared CDR3 protein collapse into an entry with the most common genes and DNA. The authors' filters were not applied to this entry. This sample is represented by 250,000 to 350,000 distinct CDR3 sequences; around three fifths of them were singletons. Of the sample, approximately 17% is held by the ten largest clones.

The V and J ends are trimmed by 3 bases and 5 bases, leaving 10 bases between them. Sequences GTSNPN (CDR1) and SVGIG (CDR2) are obtained from the germline V gene (reference sequence). Its CDR3 holds 12 amino acids, cysteine through phenylalanine. The DNA shown is the 36-base CDR3, in frame from base 1. Rearrangement joined TRBV30 to TRBJ1-2; the D gene identity is not certain. The clonotype comes from a woman aged 30 to 39 with primary liver carcinoma and hepatitis B virus infection. The specimen sequenced was peripheral blood. The nucleotide sequence is TGTGCCTGGAGAGGCCACGGATATGGCTACACCTTC. This codes for CAWRGHGYGYTF.